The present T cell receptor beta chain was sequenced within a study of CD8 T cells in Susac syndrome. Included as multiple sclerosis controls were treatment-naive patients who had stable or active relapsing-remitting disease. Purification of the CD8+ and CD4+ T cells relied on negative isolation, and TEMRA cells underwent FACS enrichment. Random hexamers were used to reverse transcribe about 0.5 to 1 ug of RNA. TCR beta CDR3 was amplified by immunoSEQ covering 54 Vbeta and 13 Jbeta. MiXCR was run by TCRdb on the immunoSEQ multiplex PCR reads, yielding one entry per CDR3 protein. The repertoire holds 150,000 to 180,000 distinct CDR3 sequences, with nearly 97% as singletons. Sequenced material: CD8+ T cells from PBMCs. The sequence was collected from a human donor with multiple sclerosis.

CDR3 loop: CASNALVTGELFF. The DNA for the CDR3 is TGTGCCAGCAACGCACTAGTCACCGGGGAGCTGTTTTTT. J is TRBJ2-2 and V is TRBV5-6; weak D call: TRBD2 (5 bases). The V gene lost 6 bases and the J gene lost 4 bases, with 10 bases spanning the gap. The CDR3 is made up of 13 amino acids. CDR1 is SGHDT and CDR2 is YYEEEE in the germline V gene.